These 30 T cell receptor beta chains were sequenced from one sample in a study of cytomegalovirus exposure and HLA in healthy donors. The primer mix had 60 Vbeta and 13 Jbeta primers. Clones were sequenced by immunoSEQ multiplex PCR, and TCRdb holds only the in-frame ones, with some missing. The sample table includes fewer than 200,000 clones. The sequencing input was PBMCs. These receptors all stem from a man younger than 40 in good health and CMV-seronegative.

The chain recombines TRBV4-3 with TRBJ1-1, with 8 bases fitting TRBD1. From germline, CDR1 is LGHNA and CDR2 YSLEER. With 1 base clipped from V and 1 base from J, the junction kept 2 bases outside the gene matches. This CDR3 comprises 15 residues. The CDR3 region has the DNA TGCGCCAGCAGCCAAGCCGGGACAGGGAACACTGAAGCTTTCTTT. Translation gives CASSQAGTGNTEAFF.

J is TRBJ1-3 and V is TRBV10-3; D possibly corresponds to TRBD1 (6 bases). V was cut by 9 bases and J by 0 bases, with 24 bases left in between. The CDR3 runs 18 residues. Germline loops: CDR1 ENHRY, CDR2 SYGVKD. CDR3: CAMGSGTDRPLSGNTIYF. Here the CDR3 DNA reads TGTGCCATGGGATCGGGCACCGACAGGCCCCTCTCTGGAAACACCATATATTTT.

This chain connects TRBV7-2 to TRBJ1-2; 8 bases line up with TRBD1. The trim removed 6 bases at V and 4 bases at J, leaving 10 bases unmatched. Germline V gene data show CDR1 as SGHTA and CDR2 as FQGNSA. The CDR3 has 15 amino acids. CDR3 DNA sequence: TGTGCCAGCAGTCAACGGCAGGGGGCGACCTATGGCTACACCTTC. This translates into CASSQRQGATYGYTF.

The chain recombines TRBV7-2 with TRBJ2-7; D ambiguous. The CDR3 contains 14 residues. Germline V CDR1 and CDR2: SGHTA, FQGNSA. V was cut by 2 bases and J by 0 bases, with 8 bases left in between. In nucleotides, the CDR3 is TGTGCCAGCAGCTTAAGGTGGAGCTCCTACGAGCAGTACTTC. This codes for CASSLRWSSYEQYF.

The chain carries TRBV7-7 and TRBJ2-7; 8 bases line up with TRBD1. This CDR3 has 15 residues. V was pared by 5 bases and J by 1 base, with 7 bases of the junction left unmatched. Germline V gives CDR1 SSHAT, CDR2 FNYEAQ (reference sequence). This chain's CDR3 is CASSASGTGSYEQYF. In DNA form, the CDR3 reads TGTGCCAGCAGCGCCTCCGGGACAGGTTCCTACGAGCAGTACTTC. Together with reference TRBV7-7 and TRBJ2-7, the CDR3 gives the full variable domain: GAGVSQSPRYKVTKRGQDVTLRCDPISSHATLYWYQQALGQGPEFLTYFNYEAQPDKSGLPSDRFSAERPEGSISTLTIQRTEQRDSAMYRCASSASGTGSYEQYFGPGTRLTVT.

V is TRBV5-1 and J is TRBJ2-5; D is unresolved. The V gene's germline CDR1 is SGHRS and CDR2 YFSETQ. V dropped 6 bases and J dropped 4 bases, with 13 bases sitting between them. The CDR3 has 13 residues. Here the CDR3 reads CASTDPPGETQYF. The CDR3 DNA follows: TGCGCCAGCACCGACCCACCGGGAGAGACCCAGTACTTC.

The CDR3 DNA reads as TGTGCCAGCTCACCATCTGACTTCTCCTACGAGCAGTACTTC. Protein product: CASSPSDFSYEQYF. This chain joins TRBV18 and TRBJ2-7; D not certain. The germline CDR1 and CDR2 sequences are KGHSH and LQKENI. This CDR3 contains 14 residues. V lost 2 bases and J 0 bases, leaving 8 bases between the germline ends. Supplemented by reference TRBV18 and TRBJ2-7, the full variable domain reads NAGVMQNPRHLVRRRGQEARLRCSPMKGHSHVYWYRQLPEEGLKFMVYLQKENIIDESGMPKERFSAEFPKEGPSILRIQQVVRGDSAAYFCASSPSDFSYEQYFGPGTRLTVT.

The chain couples TRBV28 to TRBJ1-3; the D is unclear. The germline V and J ends were trimmed by 3 bases and 0 bases, with 9 bases remaining between them. Germline CDR1 is MDHEN and CDR2 is SYDVKM. CDR3 length: 15 amino acids. CDR3 protein: CASSLYGSSGNTIYF. The CDR3 bases are TGTGCCAGCAGTTTGTATGGCAGCTCTGGAAACACCATATATTTT. Full variable domain (outside the CDR3, taken from reference TRBV28 and TRBJ1-3): DVKVTQSSRYLVKRTGEKVFLECVQDMDHENMFWYRQDPGLGLRLIYFSYDVKMKEKGDIPEGYSVSREKKERFSLILESASTNQTSMYLCASSLYGSSGNTIYFGEGSWLTVV.

The V call is TRBV19, the J call TRBJ1-3; D remains ambiguous. This CDR3 spans 14 amino acids. The germline gives CDR1 LNHDA, CDR2 SQIVND (reference sequence). Trimming left V 7 bases short and J 1 base short, with 11 bases between. Written as DNA, the CDR3 is TGTGCCAGTATGCCCGGGGAGTCTGGAAACACCATATATTTT. Protein sequence: CASMPGESGNTIYF.

The chain couples TRBV28 to TRBJ2-3; 12 bases are shared with TRBD2. V was pared by 8 bases and J by 4 bases, with 1 base of the junction left unmatched. The CDR3 is 13 amino acids. The germline CDR1 and CDR2 sequences are MDHEN and SYDVKM. The CDR3 loop reads CASGTSGPDTQYF. The CDR3 coding sequence is TGTGCCAGCGGGACTAGCGGGCCAGATACGCAGTATTTT.

The chain has TRBV6-5 and TRBJ2-1, with 9 bases aligning to TRBD2. Germline CDR1 MNHEY, CDR2 SVGAGI. V dropped 7 bases and J dropped 5; count of bases not matched to a gene: 3. The CDR3 length is 13 residues. CDR3 region: CASNRLADNEQFF. CDR3 sequence (DNA): TGTGCCAGCAATCGACTAGCGGACAATGAGCAGTTCTTC.

This chain uses TRBV7-8 with TRBJ1-4; TRBD1 aligns across 7 bases. Germline CDR1 reads SGHVS; CDR2 reads FQNEAQ. The CDR3 is 15 residues long. The V segment lost 5 bases and the J segment 8 bases; nucleotides outside the gene matches: 11. The CDR3 DNA is TGTGCCAGCAGCCTCCAGACAGGGTTAAGGGAAAAACTGTTTTTT. It translates to CASSLQTGLREKLFF.

A note on this clone: A junction boundary mismatches the germline segment, possibly from a read error. The same CDR3 is also encoded by other DNA sequences in this sample. J is TRBJ2-2 and V is TRBV30; 11 bases match TRBD2. CDR1 and CDR2 from the germline V gene are GTSNPN and SVGIG (reference sequence). This CDR3 region has 18 residues. The CDR3 DNA is TGTGCCTGGAGTGTATCCCTAAGGGCTAGCGGGAGGACCGGGGAGCTGTTCTTT. It encodes CAWSVSLRASGRTGELFF.

This chain joins TRBV2 and TRBJ1-1; the D gene is possibly TRBD1 (5 bases). The CDR3 has 13 amino acids. V was shortened by 5 bases and J by 1 base, with 8 bases between the two germline ends. The germline V gene encodes CDR1 SNHLY and CDR2 FYNNEI. CDR3 bases: TGTGCCAGCAGTTTTGACAGGAACACTGAAGCTTTCTTT. Protein product: CASSFDRNTEAFF.

The rearrangement uses TRBV10-2 and TRBJ2-1; 14 bases align to TRBD2. This CDR3 spans 15 amino acids. Germline V gene data show CDR1 as WSHSY and CDR2 as SAAADI. V shed 2 bases and J 10 bases; nucleotides not matched to a gene: 4. This CDR3 is CASSEGLAGGGEQFF. CDR3 coding DNA: TGCGCCAGCAGTGAGGGACTAGCGGGAGGCGGCGAGCAGTTCTTC.

The rearrangement uses TRBV9 and TRBJ1-3; D gene unclear. This CDR3 comprises 13 residues. The ends were cut back, 0 bases at V and 3 bases at J, with 4 bases in the middle. Germline V gives CDR1 SGDLS, CDR2 YYNGEE. Written as DNA, the CDR3 is TGTGCCAGCAGCGTAGCCTTTGGAAACACCATATATTTT. Translated, it gives CASSVAFGNTIYF. Drawing the rest from reference TRBV9 and TRBJ1-3, the complete variable domain is DSGVTQTPKHLITATGQRVTLRCSPRSGDLSVYWYQQSLDQGLQFLIQYYNGEERAKGNILERFSAQQFPDLHSELNLSSLELGDSALYFCASSVAFGNTIYFGEGSWLTVV.

The chain couples TRBV6-5 to TRBJ2-7, with D perhaps matching TRBD2 (5 bases). The V and J ends lost 2 bases and 0 bases respectively, with 11 bases between them. Germline-derived CDR1 and CDR2 are MNHEY and SVGAGI. CDR3 size: 15 residues. CDR3 region: CASSYRRSVSYEQYF. The CDR3 region has the DNA TGTGCCAGCAGTTACCGGAGGTCGGTCTCCTACGAGCAGTACTTC.

The chain is built from TRBV4-1 and TRBJ2-7; D is possibly TRBD2 (6 bases). The CDR3 covers 16 residues. V shed 3 bases and J shed 0 bases, with 15 bases lying between them. Looked up from germline, CDR1 is MGHRA and CDR2 is YSYEKL. CDR3 nucleotide sequence: TGCGCCAGCAGCCATGGGGGGACTTGGAGCTCCTACGAGCAGTACTTC. Its translation is CASSHGGTWSSYEQYF.

The gene calls are TRBV5-4 and TRBJ1-5; 7 bases match TRBD1. The germline V gene encodes CDR1 SGHNT and CDR2 YYREEE (reference sequence). After removal of 0 bases from V and 9 bases from J, the junction contained 3 bases not matched to a gene. The CDR3 has 13 amino acids. CDR3 in amino acids: CASSLGQGRPQHF. DNA for the CDR3: TGTGCCAGCAGCTTGGGACAGGGACGGCCCCAGCATTTT. Using reference TRBV5-4 and TRBJ1-5 for the parts outside the CDR3, the full variable domain is ETGVTQSPTHLIKTRGQQVTLRCSSQSGHNTVSWYQQALGQGPQFIFQYYREEENGRGNFPPRFSGLQFPNYSSELNVNALELDDSALYLCASSLGQGRPQHFGDGTRLSIL.

This chain links TRBV11-3 with TRBJ2-1; 9 bases match TRBD2. The CDR3 loop spans 18 amino acids. The ends lost 5 bases at V and 3 bases at J; junction bases unmatched: 14. Per germline, CDR1 SGHNT and CDR2 YENEEA. CDR3 region: CASSHPLKVAGDYNEQFF. The CDR3 DNA is TGTGCCAGCAGCCACCCACTCAAAGTAGCGGGGGACTACAATGAGCAGTTCTTC.

The CDR3 DNA is TGCGCCAGCAGCTTGGAGGGGGGGACTGAAGCTTTCTTT. Its translation is CASSLEGGTEAFF. The gene calls are TRBV5-1 and TRBJ1-1; a weak D match, TRBD1 (6 bases). Trimming stripped 0 bases from V and 5 bases from J, with 8 bases between. The V gene's germline CDR1 is SGHRS and CDR2 YFSETQ. This CDR3 has 13 amino acids.

CDR3 coding DNA: TGTGCCAGCAGTTTTGGCGCTAGCGGGGGGGCCGTCGCCGGGGAGCTGTTTTTT. It specifies CASSFGASGGAVAGELFF. The rearrangement joins TRBV27 to TRBJ2-2, with 12 bases matching TRBD2. Germline V CDR1 and CDR2: MNHEY, SMNVEV (reference sequence). This CDR3 is built from 18 residues. Unmatched junction bases numbered 11, after V lost 3 bases and J lost 6 bases.

V gene TRBV9 combines with J gene TRBJ2-2; the D is unclear. The V gene lost 0 bases and the J gene lost 1 base, with 13 bases spanning the gap. The CDR3 is made up of 17 amino acids. Germline CDR1 is SGDLS and CDR2 is YYNGEE. This CDR3 is CASSVGSPAKNTGELFF. The CDR3 DNA is TGTGCCAGCAGCGTAGGGAGTCCAGCCAAGAACACCGGGGAGCTGTTTTTT.

The rearrangement links TRBV29-1 to TRBJ1-4, with TRBD1 matching 9 bases. This CDR3 spans 14 amino acids. The germline V gene encodes CDR1 SQVTM and CDR2 ANQGSEA. V lost 7 bases and J lost 7; bases outside the gene matches: 10. CDR3 sequence: CSARLGQGSEKLFF. The CDR3 DNA is TGCAGCGCCAGACTAGGACAGGGGAGTGAAAAACTGTTTTTT.

This sequence joins TRBV5-1 and TRBJ2-1, with 9 bases aligning to TRBD2. V was clipped by 6 bases and J by 9 bases; unmatched bases: 7. Germline assignment: CDR1 SGHRS and CDR2 YFSETQ. This CDR3 spans 13 amino acids. CDR3 in DNA: TGCGCCAGCACTAGCGGGATAATGTCTGAGCAGTTCTTC. Translating gives CASTSGIMSEQFF. The entire variable domain, with the rest obtained from reference TRBV5-1 and TRBJ2-1, is as follows: KAGVTQTPRYLIKTRGQQVTLSCSPISGHRSVSWYQQTPGQGLQFLFEYFSETQRNKGNFPGRFSGRQFSNSRSEMNVSTLELGDSALYLCASTSGIMSEQFFGPGTRLTVL.

V usage is TRBV5-4 and J usage is TRBJ2-3, with D maybe TRBD1 (6 bases). V was trimmed by 4 bases and J by 2 bases, leaving 20 bases between them. CDR3 length: 17 residues. Germline CDR1 SGHNT, CDR2 YYREEE (reference sequence). The CDR3: CASSPWEGTTYTDTQYF. The CDR3 DNA follows: TGTGCCAGCAGCCCCTGGGAAGGGACAACCTACACAGATACGCAGTATTTT.

V gene TRBV4-2 combines with J gene TRBJ1-2, with D unresolved. Trimming removed 0 bases at V and 4 bases at J, with 15 bases between. In germline, CDR1 is LGHNA, CDR2 YNFKEQ. This CDR3 contains 16 residues. This CDR3 is CASSQDNRERGYGYTF. The CDR3 DNA reads as TGTGCCAGCAGCCAAGATAACCGGGAACGGGGCTATGGCTACACCTTC.

V gene TRBV6-1 combines with J gene TRBJ2-7, with TRBD1 matching 9 bases. Germline CDR1 reads MNHNS; CDR2 reads SASEGT. The length of the CDR3 is 14 residues. Trimming at V came to 5 bases and at J to 1 base, leaving 3 bases not matched to a gene. CDR3 residues: CASSKGQGSYEQYF. DNA of the CDR3: TGTGCCAGCAGTAAGGGACAGGGATCCTACGAGCAGTACTTC.

The J gene is TRBJ2-7, the V gene TRBV6-5; 10 nucleotides match TRBD1. This CDR3 comprises 15 residues. V lost 5 bases and J lost 1; bases outside the gene matches: 5. The germline gives CDR1 MNHEY, CDR2 SVGAGI. Written as DNA, the CDR3 is TGTGCCAGCAGTGCGCGGACAGGGGGATCCTACGAGCAGTACTTC. Translated, it gives CASSARTGGSYEQYF.

The gene calls are TRBV6-1 and TRBJ1-2; D remains unclear. V gave up 2 bases and J gave up 4 bases, with 20 bases separating them. Germline V gives CDR1 MNHNS, CDR2 SASEGT. This CDR3 region has 17 residues. The CDR3 region has the DNA TGTGCCAGCAGTGAACGGGTACTCTTGACGGGATTCTATGGCTACACCTTC. It specifies CASSERVLLTGFYGYTF.